Listed below are T cell receptor beta chains from one sample, sequenced in a study of cytomegalovirus exposure and HLA in healthy donors. Assay used: immunoSEQ multiplex PCR; TCRdb lists only in-frame clones, some missing. The data show some 150,000 clones, about four fifths seen once. The specimen sequenced was PBMCs. All receptors come from a male donor in good health and CMV-seronegative. Both conserved end residues are part of each CDR3. Each record gives: CDR3 length, V gene, J gene, D gene, clone size, CDR3 DNA, CDR3 protein. D genes are given only for firm matches. Some rows have no size entry. The others give once, few or many, or a class for an expanded clone.

15	TRBV7-2	TRBJ2-7	NA	NA	TGTGCCAGCAGCTTAGACCCGACCCGGGCGGGCGAGCAGTACTTC	CASSLDPTRAGEQYF
15	TRBV9	TRBJ1-3	TRBD1	few	TGTGCCAGCAGCGTTACAGGGGCCTATGGAAACACCATATATTTT	CASSVTGAYGNTIYF
16	TRBV5-6	TRBJ1-5	NA	NA	TGTGCCAGCAGCTTGGCGAGCAGGGGTAGCAATCAGCCCCAGCATTTT	CASSLASRGSNQPQHF
17	TRBV7-9	TRBJ1-1	NA	once	TGTGCCAGCAGCCCCTTGAGGGCAACCCCCATGAACACTGAAGCTTTCTTT	CASSPLRATPMNTEAFF
13	TRBV18	TRBJ1-1	NA	once	TGTGCCAGCTCACCCCTCAGGGACACTGAAGCTTTCTTT	CASSPLRDTEAFF
12	TRBV5-1	TRBJ1-2	TRBD1	NA	TGCGCCAGCAGCCAGAACAGGGGTGGCTACACCTTC	CASSQNRGGYTF
16	TRBV4-3	TRBJ1-4	NA	few	TGCGCCAGCAGCCAAGGAACGACAGTCGGGGGTGAAAAACTGTTTTTT	CASSQGTTVGGEKLFF
14	TRBV15	TRBJ1-5	TRBD1	NA	TGTGCCACCAGCAGCGGACAGGGGGGTCAGCCCCAGCATTTT	CATSSGQGGQPQHF
13	TRBV6-5	TRBJ1-2	NA	NA	TGTGCCAGCAGTACGGACAAGCTCTATGGCTACACCTTC	CASSTDKLYGYTF
15	TRBV5-4	TRBJ1-1	NA	NA	TGTGCCAGCTTAGAGGCAGGGTCGGAGAACACTGAAGCTTTCTTT	CASLEAGSENTEAFF
13	TRBV10-3	TRBJ2-5	NA	NA	TGTGCCATCAGTGATTCAGGACAAGAGACCCAGTACTTC	CAISDSGQETQYF
15	TRBV4-1	TRBJ2-7	NA	few	TGCGCCAGCAGCCAAGATGACGCAGACAACTACGAGCAGTACTTC	CASSQDDADNYEQYF
14	TRBV5-1	TRBJ2-5	NA	NA	TGCGCCACCTCAATAAACCGCCGGGAAGAGACCCAGTACTTC	CATSINRREETQYF
14	TRBV25-1	TRBJ2-7	TRBD1	NA	TGTGCCAGCAGTGAACGCAGGGGGCAGAGCGAGCAGTACTTC	CASSERRGQSEQYF
18	TRBV7-3	TRBJ2-6	NA	NA	TGTGCCAGCAGCTTAAAGGGAAGCGGAGTTGCTGGGGCCAACGTCCTGACTTTC	CASSLKGSGVAGANVLTF
17	TRBV5-4	TRBJ2-4	TRBD2	once	TGTGCCAGCAGCCCACCCCGAGGAGCGGGGGGGCCTCTCATTCAGTACTTC	CASSPPRGAGGPLIQYF
15	TRBV27	TRBJ1-2	NA	NA	TGTGCCAGCAGCTTGACGGGGGGGTTGGGGAGGGGCTACACCTTC	CASSLTGGLGRGYTF
15	TRBV6-1	TRBJ1-4	NA	NA	TGTGCCAGCAGGACGACACGGCTTACTAATGAAAAACTGTTTTTT	CASRTTRLTNEKLFF
15	TRBV19	TRBJ1-1	TRBD1	NA	TGTGCCAGTAGTATCAGCAGGGGGGCGAACACTGAAGCTTTCTTT	CASSISRGANTEAFF
15	TRBV27	TRBJ1-1	NA	NA	TGTGCCAGCAGCCCCAGGGCAGTTGGGGACACTGAAGCTTTCTTT	CASSPRAVGDTEAFF
15	TRBV2	TRBJ2-1	TRBD2	NA	TGTGCCAGCAGTGAGGCGGGGGGCTTCCACAATGAGCAGTTCTTC	CASSEAGGFHNEQFF
17	TRBV11-2	TRBJ2-1	TRBD2	NA	TGTGCCAGCAGCTACGGGAGCGGGGGGAGCTCCTACAATGAGCAGTTCTTC	CASSYGSGGSSYNEQFF
15	TRBV6-5	TRBJ1-1	TRBD1	NA	TGTGCCAGCAGTCGCGGACAGGGAACGGGCACTGAAGCTTTCTTT	CASSRGQGTGTEAFF
13	TRBV7-2	TRBJ2-3	NA	NA	TGTGCCAGCGGAGCGGCCTTCACAGATACGCAGTATTTT	CASGAAFTDTQYF
15	TRBV7-8	TRBJ2-3	TRBD2	NA	TGTGCCAGCAGCTTAGAACTAGCGGGGGGGGGTACGCAGTATTTT	CASSLELAGGGTQYF
15	TRBV18	TRBJ1-5	TRBD1	NA	TGTGCCAGCTCACCCGGGGGACAGGAGGGCCAGCCCCAGCATTTT	CASSPGGQEGQPQHF
13	TRBV6-5	TRBJ1-4	NA	NA	TGTGCCAGCAGGGCCAGAACTAATGAAAAACTGTTTTTT	CASRARTNEKLFF
16	TRBV11-3	TRBJ2-3	NA	few	TGTGCCAGCAGCTTTAAATCCGGGGGAGACACAGATACGCAGTATTTT	CASSFKSGGDTDTQYF
15	TRBV2	TRBJ2-7	TRBD1	NA	TGTGCCAGCAGTGAATACGGGACAGCGACCTACGAGCAGTACTTC	CASSEYGTATYEQYF
15	TRBV6-5	TRBJ2-1	NA	NA	TGTGCCAGCAGTTACTCAGGTTTAGCGTACAATGAGCAGTTCTTC	CASSYSGLAYNEQFF
14	TRBV2	TRBJ1-5	NA	NA	TGTGCCAGCACCCAGGGAGGGGCAAATCAGCCCCAGCATTTT	CASTQGGANQPQHF
15	TRBV30	TRBJ1-6	TRBD1	NA	TGTGCCTGGAGGGTGGACAGGGCAGGCGATTCACCCCTCCACTTT	CAWRVDRAGDSPLHF
15	TRBV7-2	TRBJ2-3	NA	NA	TGTGCCAGCAGCTTCGTTAGGGAGAGCACAGATACGCAGTATTTT	CASSFVRESTDTQYF
17	TRBV11-2	TRBJ2-2	TRBD2	NA	TGTGCCAGCAGCTTAGTTAGGGTAGCGGGAGACACCGGGGAGCTGTTTTTT	CASSLVRVAGDTGELFF
16	TRBV7-2	TRBJ2-7	TRBD2	NA	TGTGCCAGCAGCACAACGGGACTAGCGGGGGGCTACGAGCAGTACTTC	CASSTTGLAGGYEQYF
19	TRBV5-1	TRBJ2-5	TRBD2	NA	TGCGCCAGCAGCTTGGATCCGGGACTAGCGGGGGGGCCGGGGGAGACCCAGTACTTC	CASSLDPGLAGGPGETQYF